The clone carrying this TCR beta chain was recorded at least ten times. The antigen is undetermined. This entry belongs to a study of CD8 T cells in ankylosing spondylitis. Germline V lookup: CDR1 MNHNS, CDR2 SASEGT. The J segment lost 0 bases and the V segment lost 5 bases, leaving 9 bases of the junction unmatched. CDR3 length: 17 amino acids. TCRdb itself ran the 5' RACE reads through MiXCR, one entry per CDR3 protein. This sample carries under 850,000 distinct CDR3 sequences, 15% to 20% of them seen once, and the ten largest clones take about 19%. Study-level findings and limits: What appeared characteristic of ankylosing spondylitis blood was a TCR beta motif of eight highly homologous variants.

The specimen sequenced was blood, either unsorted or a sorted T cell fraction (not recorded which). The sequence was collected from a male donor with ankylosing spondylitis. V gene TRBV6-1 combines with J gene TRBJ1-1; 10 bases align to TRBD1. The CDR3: CASSLGGQGILNTEAFF. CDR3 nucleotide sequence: TGTGCCAGCAGTCTGGGGGGACAGGGGATTTTGAACACTGAAGCTTTCTTT.